This TCR beta chain was recovered during a study of spatial heterogeneity in lung cancer. Study as a whole: Every unique TCR and UMI combination, on average, appeared more than ten times in raw reads.

Time point described: blood at routine non-recurrence follow-up after resection. This clonotype is categorized as medium-sized. The target antigen is unknown. Trimming removed 0 bases at V and 3 bases at J, with 3 bases between. This CDR3 has 13 residues. The V gene's germline CDR1 is LGHNA and CDR2 YNFKEQ. Each TCR cDNA molecule carried a unique molecular identifier. TCRdb reprocessed the 5' RACE reads with MiXCR, giving one entry per CDR3 protein. The sample carries over 15,000 distinct CDR3 sequences, 19% recorded once. Study-level findings and limits: Follow-up blood showed ubiquitous expanded tumor TCRs less than blood at resection did.

The chain uses TRBV4-2 and TRBJ1-5; no reliable D call. The TCR originated in a male donor with early-stage non-small cell lung cancer. Sequences were derived from PBMCs, sampled at follow-up. The DNA of the CDR3 is TGTGCCAGCAGCCAAGAGTCCAATCAGCCCCAGCATTTT. Amino acids: CASSQESNQPQHF.